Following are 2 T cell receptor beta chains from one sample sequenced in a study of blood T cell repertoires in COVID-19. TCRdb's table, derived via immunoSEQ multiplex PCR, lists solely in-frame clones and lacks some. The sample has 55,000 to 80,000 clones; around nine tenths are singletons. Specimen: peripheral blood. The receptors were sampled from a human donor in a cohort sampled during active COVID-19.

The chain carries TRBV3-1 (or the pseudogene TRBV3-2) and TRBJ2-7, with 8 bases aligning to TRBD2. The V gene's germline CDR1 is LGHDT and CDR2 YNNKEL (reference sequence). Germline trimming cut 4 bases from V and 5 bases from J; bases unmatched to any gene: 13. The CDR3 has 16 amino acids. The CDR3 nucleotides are TGTGCCAGCAGCCCCCCCGGGGGGGGCGGGAGGAACGAGCAGTACTTC. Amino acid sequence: CASSPPGGGGRNEQYF.

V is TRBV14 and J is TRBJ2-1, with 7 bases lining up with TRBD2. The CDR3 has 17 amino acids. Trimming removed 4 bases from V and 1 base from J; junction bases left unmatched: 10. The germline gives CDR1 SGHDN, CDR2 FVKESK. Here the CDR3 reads CASSPAWGGSSYNEQFF. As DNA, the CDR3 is TGTGCCAGCAGCCCAGCTTGGGGCGGGAGTTCCTACAATGAGCAGTTCTTC. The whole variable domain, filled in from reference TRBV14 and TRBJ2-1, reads EAGVTQFPSHSVIEKGQTVTLRCDPISGHDNLYWYRRVMGKEIKFLLHFVKESKQDESGMPNNRFLAERTGGTYSTLKVQPAELEDSGVYFCASSPAWGGSSYNEQFFGPGTRLTVL.